The T cell receptor beta chain under discussion was sequenced for a study of control samples from healthy donors and cancer patients. The CDR3 is 14 amino acids. The germline gives CDR1 SEHNR, CDR2 FQNEAQ (reference sequence). V gave up 7 bases and J gave up 5 bases; unmatched junction bases: 2. Sequenced by immunoSEQ multiplex PCR; TCRdb stores in-frame clones only, minus some. Here the sample spans approximately 100,000 clones, about 85% being singletons. The V and J genes are TRBV7-9 and TRBJ2-1; 13 nucleotides agree with TRBD2. The TCR was taken from a woman aged 40 to 50 in good health. The specimen was blood. The CDR3 here is CASTLAGGNNEQFF. CDR3 coding DNA: TGTGCCAGCACACTAGCGGGGGGGAACAATGAGCAGTTCTTC.